One and the same sample provided the 31 T cell receptor beta chains below, sequenced in a study of sequential checkpoint blockade in melanoma. Treatment: randomized to nivolumab then ipilimumab (arm A) or the reverse (arm B). The data were produced by immunoSEQ multiplex PCR, yet TCRdb's version contains in-frame clones alone and is incomplete. The data show tens of thousands of clones, approximately 84% seen once. The sample here was CD8+ T cells sorted from blood (inferred from file names), taken from a patient given nivolumab and ipilimumab in sequence. Source of these receptors: a human donor with melanoma.

The chain employs TRBV4-1 and TRBJ2-1; D is unclear. There are 13 residues in the CDR3. The ends were cut back, 4 bases at V and 4 bases at J, with 8 bases in the middle. Germline assignment: CDR1 MGHRA and CDR2 YSYEKL. The CDR3 nucleotides read TGCGCCAGCAGCCCGGGTTTTTACAATGAGCAGTTCTTC. Translation gives CASSPGFYNEQFF.

The chain has TRBV16 and TRBJ2-7, with D possibly being TRBD1 (6 bases). CDR3 length: 15 amino acids. V gave up 0 bases and J gave up 2 bases, with 11 bases separating them. Germline lookup yields CDR1 KGHSY and CDR2 FQNENV. CDR3 residues: CASSQSPGAAYEQYF. CDR3 nucleotide sequence: TGTGCCAGCAGCCAATCGCCAGGGGCAGCCTACGAGCAGTACTTC.

The chain links TRBV5-6 to TRBJ2-7; D unresolved. This CDR3 has 12 amino acids. V was trimmed by 2 bases and J by 4 bases, leaving 7 bases between them. Germline values: CDR1 SGHDT, CDR2 YYEEEE. The CDR3 protein is CASSFLNYEQYF. The CDR3 nucleotides read TGTGCCAGCAGCTTCCTTAATTACGAGCAGTACTTC.

The chain employs TRBV4-1 and TRBJ2-1; the match to TRBD2 covers 7 bases. J gave up 7 bases and V 3 bases, and 15 bases lay outside the gene matches. CDR3 length: 17 amino acids. Germline V gives CDR1 MGHRA, CDR2 YSYEKL. The chain's CDR3 is CASSQGDRDYPGNEQFF. CDR3 nucleotide sequence: TGCGCCAGCAGCCAGGGGGACCGGGACTACCCTGGGAATGAGCAGTTCTTC.

The rearrangement links TRBV7-9 to TRBJ2-6, with TRBD2 as a possible D gene (6 bases). CDR1 SEHNR and CDR2 FQNEAQ come from the germline V gene (reference sequence). Trimming took 5 bases from V and 0 from J, leaving 11 bases between them. The CDR3 contains 16 residues. The CDR3 region is CASSPAGSSGANVLTF. In nucleotides, the CDR3 is TGTGCCAGCAGCCCCGCCGGGAGCTCTGGGGCCAACGTCCTGACTTTC.

The chain recombines TRBV29-1 with TRBJ2-3; D gene uncertain. Germline CDR1 and CDR2: SQVTM and ANQGSEA. V shed 8 bases and J shed 0 bases, with 6 bases lying between them. CDR3 length: 11 amino acids. The CDR3 loop reads CSTPSTDTQYF. DNA of the CDR3: TGCAGCACTCCTAGCACAGATACGCAGTATTTT.

J is TRBJ1-2 and V is TRBV29-1; no clear D. This CDR3 is 11 amino acids long. V lost 5 bases to trimming and J lost 4 bases, with 8 bases between them. Germline V gene lookup returns CDR1 SQVTM and CDR2 ANQGSEA. The CDR3 sequence is CSVPQSYGYTF. The CDR3 bases are TGCAGCGTTCCCCAGTCCTATGGCTACACCTTC.

This rearrangement joins TRBV5-6 to TRBJ2-5, with D perhaps matching TRBD1 (5 bases). This CDR3 has 14 amino acids. The germline V gene has CDR1 SGHDT and CDR2 YYEEEE. Trimming removed 4 bases from V and 11 bases from J, with 21 bases in between. Written as DNA, the CDR3 is TGTGCCAGCAGCACCGCGCAGGGTGATATAGAGCAGTACTTC. Translated: CASSTAQGDIEQYF.

The chain combines TRBV6-5 with TRBJ2-7, with D unclear. V lost 2 bases to trimming and J lost 4 bases, with 9 bases between them. CDR3 length equals 13 residues. CDR1 and CDR2 from the germline V gene are MNHEY and SVGAGI. The CDR3: CASSYTAAYEQYF. Written as DNA, the CDR3 is TGTGCCAGCAGTTACACGGCAGCGTACGAGCAGTACTTC.

The chain has TRBV27 and TRBJ2-5; 8 nucleotides agree with TRBD1. The DNA end lines up better with TRBJ2-7; the J call may be wrong. The germline CDR1 and CDR2 sequences are MNHEY and SMNVEV (reference sequence). This CDR3 has 15 residues. The CDR3 DNA reads as TGTGCCAGCAGTTTAACGGCAGGGGGCTACTACGAGCAGTACTTC. Protein sequence: CASSLTAGGYYEQYF.

In this sample, this clone turned up a few times. The V call is TRBV7-9, the J call TRBJ2-7; 8 bases match TRBD1. V was pared by 4 bases and J by 4 bases, with 9 bases of the junction left unmatched. The CDR3 is 15 amino acids. Germline-derived CDR1 and CDR2 are SEHNR and FQNEAQ (reference sequence). The CDR3 region has the DNA TGTGCCAGCAGCTCCGGACAGGGAGAGTCGTACGAGCAGTACTTC. Protein sequence: CASSSGQGESYEQYF.

The V and J genes are TRBV10-1 and TRBJ2-3; D is unresolved. CDR3 length: 11 residues. With 5 bases removed from V and 5 bases from J, the gap between germline ends came to 5 bases. Looked up from germline, CDR1 is WNHNN and CDR2 is SYGVQD (reference sequence). As DNA, the CDR3 is TGCGCCAGCAGTTACGGAGATACGCAGTATTTT. Its protein is CASSYGDTQYF.

The chain uses TRBV13 and TRBJ1-5; 8 positions match TRBD1. J lost 5 bases, V lost 0 bases, and 3 bases had no gene match. The CDR3 loop spans 15 amino acids. Germline CDR1 is PRHDT and CDR2 is FYEKMQ (reference sequence). CDR3 sequence reads: CASSLGRGPDQPQHF. The CDR3 nucleotides are TGTGCCAGCAGCTTAGGCAGGGGGCCCGATCAGCCCCAGCATTTT. Supplemented by reference TRBV13 and TRBJ1-5, the full variable domain reads AAGVIQSPRHLIKEKRETATLKCYPIPRHDTVYWYQQGPGQDPQFLISFYEKMQSDKGSIPDRFSAQQFSDYHSELNMSSLELGDSALYFCASSLGRGPDQPQHFGDGTRLSIL.

J is TRBJ2-3 and V is TRBV27, with 14 bases aligning to TRBD2. Germline V CDR1 and CDR2: MNHEY, SMNVEV (reference sequence). The CDR3 loop spans 15 amino acids. V lost 10 bases to trimming and J lost 4 bases; unmatched junction nucleotides: 7. As DNA, the CDR3 is TGTGCCACCCGACTAGCGGGAGGGCCCCCAGATACGCAGTATTTT. Its translation: CATRLAGGPPDTQYF.

In the case of this clone: This clone may be a read error of a much larger clone one base away. The genes are TRBV9 and TRBJ2-3; 10 positions match TRBD2. The CDR3 extends over 15 amino acids. With V trimmed by 3 bases and J by 1 base, 2 bases remained unmatched. Germline lookup yields CDR1 SGDLS and CDR2 YYNGEE. This chain's CDR3 is CASSAGTSGTDTQYF. In nucleotides, the CDR3 is TGTGCCAGCAGCGCCGGGACTAGCGGCACAGATACGCAGTATTTT.

This clone is a singleton in its sample. The CDR3 region has the DNA TGTGCCAGCAGTGAGACAGCGGGGGGGCTCGGAGAGACCCAGTACTTC. Protein product: CASSETAGGLGETQYF. This chain uses TRBV6-1 with TRBJ2-5, with 10 bases fitting TRBD2. Per the germline V gene, CDR1 is MNHNS and CDR2 is SASEGT. This CDR3 has 16 residues. V was clipped by 3 bases and J by 4 bases; unmatched bases: 8.

The CDR3 is CASSSGTSQSNYGYTF. CDR3 nucleotides: TGCGCCAGCAGCTCCGGGACATCGCAGTCTAACTATGGCTACACCTTC. This chain uses TRBV5-1 with TRBJ1-2, with TRBD1 as a possible D gene (6 bases). The V end lost 3 bases, the J end lost 0 bases, and 15 bases lay between the germline ends. This CDR3 spans 16 amino acids. Germline assignment: CDR1 SGHRS and CDR2 YFSETQ.

Within the sample, this clone is medium-sized (0.01 to 0.1%). The CDR3 region has the DNA TGTGCCAGCAGCCTAGTACAGGGGCCTAATCAGCCCCAGCATTTT. Its translation: CASSLVQGPNQPQHF. The chain carries TRBV7-8 and TRBJ1-5; TRBD1 aligns across 7 bases. V dropped 5 bases and J dropped 4; count of bases not matched to a gene: 8. Germline lookup yields CDR1 SGHVS and CDR2 FQNEAQ. CDR3 length: 15 residues.

The chain employs TRBV5-6 and TRBJ1-1; 7 bases match TRBD1. Germline V gene data show CDR1 as SGHDT and CDR2 as YYEEEE. With 4 bases clipped from V and 5 bases from J, the junction kept 14 bases outside the gene matches. The CDR3 consists of 16 residues. The CDR3 bases are TGTGCCAGCAGCCGTATAAAGCAGGGGGAAACAACTGAAGCTTTCTTT. It yields the protein CASSRIKQGETTEAFF.

The genes are TRBV27 and TRBJ1-5; the D gene is possibly TRBD1 (5 bases). The length of the CDR3 is 14 residues. The V gene lost 3 bases and the J gene lost 6 bases, with 12 bases spanning the gap. Germline loops: CDR1 MNHEY, CDR2 SMNVEV (reference sequence). Written as DNA, the CDR3 is TGTGCCAGCAGTTTTGTGGGGCTAGGTCAGCCCCAGCATTTT. Protein sequence: CASSFVGLGQPQHF.

This clone was counted a single time. This rearrangement joins TRBV5-6 to TRBJ2-7; TRBD2 matches at 7 bases. The CDR3 extends over 14 amino acids. Looked up from germline, CDR1 is SGHDT and CDR2 is YYEEEE. V was clipped by 3 bases and J by 3 bases; unmatched bases: 6. The CDR3 reads CASSWGGDSYEQYF. CDR3 sequence (DNA): TGTGCCAGCAGCTGGGGGGGAGACAGCTACGAGCAGTACTTC.

This clone showed up just a few times. This chain joins TRBV7-6 and TRBJ2-7, with TRBD1 matching 7 bases. The V and J ends lost 0 bases and 7 bases, in that order; junction bases with no gene match: 12. Germline assignment: CDR1 SGHVS and CDR2 FNYEAQ. This CDR3 is 16 amino acids long. The CDR3 loop is CASSLAGDRAAGEQYF. For the CDR3, the DNA is TGTGCCAGCAGCTTAGCAGGCGACAGGGCCGCCGGGGAGCAGTACTTC.

J is TRBJ2-1 and V is TRBV29-1; 8 nucleotides align to TRBD2. Germline V CDR1 and CDR2: SQVTM, ANQGSEA. The CDR3 runs to 14 residues. V lost 3 bases, J lost 7 bases, and 8 bases stayed unmatched. CDR3 region: CSVDQAGETNEQFF. The DNA of the CDR3 is TGCAGCGTTGACCAAGCGGGAGAAACGAATGAGCAGTTCTTC.

V gene TRBV19 combines with J gene TRBJ2-1; 9 bases are a match to TRBD1. J gave up 10 bases and V 9 bases, and 7 bases lay outside the gene matches. The CDR3 covers 12 residues. Germline assignment: CDR1 LNHDA and CDR2 SQIVND (reference sequence). The CDR3 DNA is TGTGCCAGCCGTCACAGGGGGCAGGAGCAGTTCTTC. This sequence encodes CASRHRGQEQFF.

With respect to this clone: The junction differs from germline at one of its ends, possibly a read error. Different DNA sequences within this sample yield the same CDR3. The CDR3 nucleotides are TGTGCCAGCAGCCTAGCGTCGGAGGGAGGTAACTATGGCTACACCTTC. It codes for CASSLASEGGNYGYTF. The chain links TRBV7-9 to TRBJ1-2; D not resolved. The CDR3 length is 16 residues. CDR1 is SEHNR, CDR2 FQNEAQ, per germline (reference sequence).

This sequence joins TRBV15 and TRBJ2-7; D gene ambiguous. V was shortened by 3 bases and J by 0 bases, with 9 bases between the two germline ends. Germline lookup yields CDR1 LNHNV and CDR2 YYDKDF (reference sequence). The CDR3 spans 14 residues. CDR3 sequence: CATSSAASSYEQYF. Here the CDR3 DNA reads TGTGCCACCAGCAGCGCGGCCAGCTCCTACGAGCAGTACTTC.

This clone has just one count. This chain links TRBV7-8 with TRBJ2-7; D is unclear. The CDR3 totals 12 residues. V was clipped by 1 base and J by 5 bases, with 6 bases between them. The germline CDR1 and CDR2 sequences are SGHVS and FQNEAQ. The CDR3 DNA is TGTGCCAGCAGCTTAGACTTCCACGAGCAGTACTTC. It translates to CASSLDFHEQYF.

V usage is TRBV27 and J usage is TRBJ2-7, with 7 bases fitting TRBD1. Germline V gene data show CDR1 as MNHEY and CDR2 as SMNVEV (reference sequence). The CDR3 contains 12 residues. Trimming took 5 bases from V and 6 from J; bases not matched to a gene: 4. CDR3 DNA: TGTGCCAGCAGTACCCGACAGGGCGAGCAGTACTTC. Its protein is CASSTRQGEQYF.

The rearrangement uses TRBV30 and TRBJ2-3, with 9 positions matching TRBD2. The germline V gene has CDR1 GTSNPN and CDR2 SVGIG (reference sequence). The CDR3 contains 13 residues. V was clipped by 5 bases and J by 6 bases; unmatched bases: 6. The CDR3 loop is CAWSGLAVDTQYF. The CDR3 DNA is TGTGCCTGGTCGGGACTAGCCGTTGATACGCAGTATTTT.

The gene calls are TRBV10-3 and TRBJ2-2; D is undetermined. The CDR3 has 15 residues. Trimming removed 0 bases at V and 6 bases at J, with 11 bases between. Germline CDR1 is ENHRY and CDR2 is SYGVKD. Here the CDR3 reads CAISESDSVAGELFF. CDR3 DNA sequence: TGTGCCATCAGTGAGTCCGACTCCGTTGCCGGGGAGCTGTTTTTT.

The rearrangement uses TRBV28 and TRBJ2-5; no definite D call. CDR3 length equals 13 residues. Between the trimmed V and J ends, which lost 4 bases and 1 base, there was a span of 7 bases. Per germline, CDR1 MDHEN and CDR2 SYDVKM. CDR3 bases: TGTGCCAGCAGTTCCCGGGTCCAAGAGACCCAGTACTTC. Translated, it gives CASSSRVQETQYF.